The 12 T cell receptor beta chains below all came from one sample that was sequenced in a study of blood T cell repertoires in COVID-19. The repertoire was sequenced with immunoSEQ multiplex PCR; TCRdb's copy has only in-frame clones and lacks some. The data contain approximately 300,000 clones, about 90% of them singletons. The specimen sequenced was peripheral blood. These TCRs come from a woman aged 50 to 65 with COVID-19, enrolled during active disease.

The rearrangement uses TRBV3-1 (or the pseudogene TRBV3-2) and TRBJ2-7; possible D gene TRBD1, 6 bases. Looked up from germline, CDR1 is LGHDT and CDR2 is YNNKEL (reference sequence). Trimming pared 4 bases from V and 2 bases from J, leaving 12 bases between. This CDR3 contains 14 residues. Here the CDR3 DNA reads TGTGCCAGCAGCCCGGACAGCCGCGCCTACGAGCAGTACTTC. It specifies CASSPDSRAYEQYF.

The V call is TRBV6-5, the J call TRBJ1-2, with D unclear. Germline CDR1 is MNHEY and CDR2 is SVGAGI. CDR3 length: 14 residues. Trimming stripped 0 bases from V and 4 bases from J, with 9 bases between. The CDR3 region has the DNA TGTGCCAGCAGTTACTCGCGAGGACTCTATGGCTACACCTTC. Its protein is CASSYSRGLYGYTF.

The CDR3 nucleotides are TGTGCCAGTAACGGGCAGGGTACCTACGAGCAGTACTTC. Translation: CASNGQGTYEQYF. The chain recombines TRBV19 with TRBJ2-7, with D perhaps TRBD1 (5 bases). In germline, CDR1 is LNHDA, CDR2 SQIVND (reference sequence). Trimming cost V 7 bases and J 2 bases, with 12 bases left between them. The CDR3 loop spans 13 amino acids.

The V gene is TRBV3-1 (or the pseudogene TRBV3-2), the J gene TRBJ1-2; no definite D call. The CDR3 runs 15 residues. Germline lookup yields CDR1 LGHDT and CDR2 YNNKEL (reference sequence). V dropped 0 bases and J dropped 2 bases, with 10 bases sitting between them. The CDR3 bases are TGTGCCAGCAGCCAAGATAGTGCCAGGAACTATGGCTACACCTTC. Its translation: CASSQDSARNYGYTF.

The chain links TRBV4-1 to TRBJ2-3, with 7 bases that match TRBD1. The CDR3 is made up of 13 amino acids. Trimming cost V 4 bases and J 3 bases; bases outside gene matches: 1. Germline lookup yields CDR1 MGHRA and CDR2 YSYEKL. CDR3 bases: TGCGCCAGCAGCCTACAGGGGACAGATACGCAGTATTTT. It yields the protein CASSLQGTDTQYF.

CDR3 sequence: CASSPRLGTDTQYF. CDR3 sequence (DNA): TGCGCCAGCAGCCCAAGACTGGGCACAGATACGCAGTATTTT. J is TRBJ2-3 and V is TRBV4-1; D remains ambiguous. The ends were cut back, 4 bases at V and 1 base at J, with 9 bases in the middle. Looked up from germline, CDR1 is MGHRA and CDR2 is YSYEKL. The CDR3 is 14 residues long.

The chain uses TRBV5-1 and TRBJ2-7, with TRBD2 matching 13 bases. This CDR3 contains 15 residues. V lost 6 bases and J lost 5; bases outside the gene matches: 8. Looked up from germline, CDR1 is SGHRS and CDR2 is YFSETQ. CDR3 bases: TGCGCCAGCACCCCCCTACTAGCGGGAGGGAACGAGCAGTACTTC. Its translation: CASTPLLAGGNEQYF.

This chain joins TRBV5-1 and TRBJ2-7, with 7 bases matching TRBD2. CDR1 and CDR2 (germline): SGHRS, YFSETQ. V shed 5 bases, J shed 2 bases, and the junction held 7 bases outside the gene matches. The CDR3 extends over 14 amino acids. This chain's CDR3 is CASRGAGRAYEQYF. CDR3 nucleotide sequence: TGCGCCAGCAGGGGAGCGGGGAGGGCCTACGAGCAGTACTTC.

The chain is built from TRBV4-2 and TRBJ1-1; no clear D gene. This CDR3 is 15 amino acids long. V was pared by 1 base and J by 4 bases, with 13 bases between. The germline CDR1 and CDR2 sequences are LGHNA and YNFKEQ. Written as DNA, the CDR3 is TGTGCCAGCAGCCAAGGTGAACCCTCGGGCACTGAAGCTTTCTTT. This codes for CASSQGEPSGTEAFF.

The chain is built from TRBV14 and TRBJ2-3; TRBD1 matches 8 bases. The CDR3 has 15 amino acids. The J segment lost 4 bases and the V segment lost 5 bases, leaving 8 bases of the junction unmatched. CDR1 is SGHDN, CDR2 FVKESK, per germline. The CDR3 sequence: CASSRTGLTADTQYF. CDR3 in DNA: TGTGCCAGCAGCAGGACAGGGCTTACGGCAGATACGCAGTATTTT.

The chain uses TRBV5-1 and TRBJ2-1; 9 bases are shared with TRBD2. From germline, CDR1 is SGHRS and CDR2 YFSETQ. This CDR3 region has 14 residues. With 6 bases clipped from V and 5 bases from J, the junction kept 6 bases outside the gene matches. CDR3 in DNA: TGCGCCAGCAACCTAGCGGGAAAGAACAATGAGCAGTTCTTC. Its translation is CASNLAGKNNEQFF.

This chain connects TRBV7-3 to TRBJ2-2; D remains ambiguous. This CDR3 region has 14 residues. Germline CDR1 reads SGHTA; CDR2 reads FQGTGA. With 2 bases removed from V and 5 bases from J, the gap between germline ends came to 9 bases. CDR3 sequence: CASSLAVRTGELFF. CDR3 nucleotide sequence: TGTGCCAGCAGCTTAGCAGTAAGAACCGGGGAGCTGTTTTTT.